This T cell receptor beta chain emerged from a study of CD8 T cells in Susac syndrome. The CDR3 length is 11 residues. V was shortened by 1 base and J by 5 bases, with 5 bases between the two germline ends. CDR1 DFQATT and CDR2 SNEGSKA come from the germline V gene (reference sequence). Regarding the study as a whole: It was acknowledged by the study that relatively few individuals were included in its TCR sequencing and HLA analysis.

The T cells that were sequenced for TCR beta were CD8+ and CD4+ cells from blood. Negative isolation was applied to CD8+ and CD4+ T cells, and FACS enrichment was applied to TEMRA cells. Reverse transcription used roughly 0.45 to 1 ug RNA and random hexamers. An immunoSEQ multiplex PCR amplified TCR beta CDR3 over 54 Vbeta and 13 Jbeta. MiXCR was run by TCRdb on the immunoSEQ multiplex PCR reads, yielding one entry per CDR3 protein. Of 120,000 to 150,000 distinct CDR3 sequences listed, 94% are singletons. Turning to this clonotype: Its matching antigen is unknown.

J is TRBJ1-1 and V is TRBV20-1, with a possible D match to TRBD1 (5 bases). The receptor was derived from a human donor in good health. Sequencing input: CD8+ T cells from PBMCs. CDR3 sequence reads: CSARGQTEAFF. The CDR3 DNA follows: TGCAGTGCTAGAGGACAGACTGAAGCTTTCTTT.